This T cell receptor (beta chain) was profiled in a study of blood T cell repertoires in COVID-19. Study summary: Sources were T cells, B-cell-depleted T cells, or PBMCs; the material itself was cDNA or gDNA.

CDR1 is MNHEY and CDR2 is SVGEGT in the germline V gene. This CDR3 is 19 amino acids long. The V segment lost 4 bases and the J segment 3 bases; nucleotides outside the gene matches: 15. The method was immunoSEQ multiplex PCR; TCRdb's version includes in-frame clones alone and lacks a portion of them. This table has some 510,000 clones, around nine tenths appearing once. The chain employs TRBV6-2 or TRBV6-3 and TRBJ2-6; 7 bases match TRBD1. Sequencing used PBMCs or T cells enriched from blood (not recorded which). The receptor was isolated from a woman between 40 and 55 years old who had recovered from COVID-19. CDR3 in amino acids: CASSSPRDSVSGGANVLTF. CDR3 DNA sequence: TGTGCCAGCAGTTCCCCCAGGGACAGCGTCTCTGGTGGGGCCAACGTCCTGACTTTC.